This TCR beta chain stems from a study of cytomegalovirus exposure and HLA in healthy donors. CDR1 is SGHVS, CDR2 FQNEAQ, per germline. This CDR3 spans 12 amino acids. The germline V and J ends were trimmed by 5 bases and 7 bases, with 8 bases remaining between them. Primers for the PCR totalled 60 Vbeta and 13 Jbeta. The assay was immunoSEQ multiplex PCR, and TCRdb's table has in-frame clones only and misses some. The data show nearly 110,000 clones, with 82% seen just once and approximately 1.5% held by the top ten. Sequenced sample: PBMCs. This rearrangement joins TRBV7-8 to TRBJ1-4, with D uncertain. The TCR sequence derives from a man between 45 and 60 years old in good health and CMV-seronegative. The CDR3 here is CASSLYGEKLFF. CDR3 in DNA: TGTGCCAGCAGCCTCTACGGTGAAAAACTGTTTTTT.